This T cell receptor (beta chain) originates from a study of blood T cell repertoires in COVID-19. The germline CDR1 and CDR2 sequences are SGHRS and YFSETQ. The CDR3 is made up of 11 amino acids. V shed 2 bases and J shed 6 bases, with 4 bases lying between them. Enrollees, roughly 18 to 90 years old, lived in about two dozen US areas. Shortly before study entry, within 2 weeks, exposed participants had met a COVID-19 case. Per the authors' pipeline: Researchers report that nucleated cell counts were estimated from reference gene primer amplification. The method was immunoSEQ multiplex PCR; TCRdb's version includes in-frame clones alone and lacks a portion of them. D and trimming come from the DNA, and the V and J calls and clone size come from that table. The sample yields nearly 300,000 clones, just under 90% seen once.

The rearrangement joins TRBV5-1 to TRBJ2-3; no clear D gene. Sequenced input: PBMCs or T cells enriched from blood (not recorded which). The receptor was derived from a woman aged 45 to 65 who had been exposed to COVID-19. The CDR3 region has the DNA TGCGCCAGCAGCTTTCGGGATACGCAGTATTTT. Residues: CASSFRDTQYF.